This T cell receptor (beta chain) originates from a study of pediatric ulcerative colitis. Study results and limitations: Repertoires came from total lymphocyte DNA, so rare subsets like regulatory T cells may be missed. Two rectal clonotypes were found only in ulcerative colitis patients, all of them.

Germline V CDR1 and CDR2: SEHNR, FQNEAQ (reference sequence). The CDR3 has 15 amino acids. The repertoire was sequenced with immunoSEQ multiplex PCR; TCRdb's copy has only in-frame clones and lacks some. The table lists around 68,000 clones, 75% to 85% of them singletons. About this clone itself: Its target is not known. At one end, the junction sequence differs from germline, possibly due to a read error.

The specimen was blood. This chain links TRBV7-9 with TRBJ2-5; possibly TRBD1 for D (6 bases). This sequence originates from a boy younger than 18 with moderate ulcerative colitis. The CDR3: CASSPRGPQQEAQYF. CDR3 nucleotide sequence: TGTGCCAGCAGCCCCAGGGGACCGCAGCAAGAGGCCCAGTACTTC.